This T cell receptor beta chain was identified in a study of CD8 T cells in ankylosing spondylitis. TCRdb re-derived calls from the 5' RACE reads in MiXCR, one entry per CDR3 protein. The sample holds hundreds of thousands of distinct CDR3 sequences, approximately 26% seen once. Findings and caveats of the study: A TCR beta motif of under 10 highly homologous variants seemed to mark ankylosing spondylitis blood. Disease-linked clones, CD8+, were relatively rare in peripheral blood.

This clonotype has more than one count but fewer than ten. The antigen is unknown. Material for sequencing was blood, either unsorted or a sorted T cell fraction (not recorded which). This receptor was identified in a male donor with ankylosing spondylitis.

The CDR3 DNA reads as TGCGCCAGCACCCGGACTAGCGGGGTGGGCACAGATACGCAGTATTTT. Amino acid sequence: CASTRTSGVGTDTQYF. The chain carries TRBV5-1 and TRBJ2-3; 12 bases are shared with TRBD2. The CDR3 covers 16 residues. V trimming: 6 bases; J trimming: 1 base; junction bases outside the gene matches: 6. Germline assignment: CDR1 SGHRS and CDR2 YFSETQ.